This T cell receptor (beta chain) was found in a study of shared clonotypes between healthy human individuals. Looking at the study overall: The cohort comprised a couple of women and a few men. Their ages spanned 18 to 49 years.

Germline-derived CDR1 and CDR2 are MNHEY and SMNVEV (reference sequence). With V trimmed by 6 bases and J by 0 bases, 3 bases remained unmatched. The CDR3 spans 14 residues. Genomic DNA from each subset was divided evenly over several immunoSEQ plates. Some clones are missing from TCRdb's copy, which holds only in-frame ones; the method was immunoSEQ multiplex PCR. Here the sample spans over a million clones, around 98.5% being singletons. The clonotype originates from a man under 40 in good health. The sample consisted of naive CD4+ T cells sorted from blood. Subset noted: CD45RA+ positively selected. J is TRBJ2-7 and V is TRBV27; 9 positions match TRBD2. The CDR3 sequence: CASSRLADSYEQYF. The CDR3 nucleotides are TGTGCCAGCAGCCGACTAGCGGACTCCTACGAGCAGTACTTC.